This TCR beta chain originates from a study of lymphopenia after photon versus proton radiotherapy. Findings and caveats of the study: Under photons, naive T cells and diversity fell while effector/memory populations rose. Larger post-nadir TCR diversity loss correlated inversely with survival in deceased patients. Oligoclonal CD8+ Temra expansion after nadir drove photon patients' diversity drop. Better survival with proton therapy was suggested as possible, not demonstrated.

CDR3 length equals 14 residues. Germline V lookup: CDR1 SGHAT, CDR2 FQNNGV. The V and J ends lost 5 bases and 6 bases respectively, with 17 bases between them. Produced via immunoSEQ multiplex PCR; TCRdb's table is partial and in-frame only. The sample contains approximately 170,000 clones, 70% to 90% of which appear only once. The sample holds one count of this clone. Its specificity is unknown. The chain uses TRBV11-2 and TRBJ2-7; TRBD1 or TRBD2 may be the D gene (6 bases each). This TCR was sampled from a middle-aged man with gastric cancer. The material sequenced was peripheral blood, taken from a patient treated with photon-based radiotherapy. The CDR3 coding sequence is TGTGCCAGCAGCCAGGTACAGGGAGGAAGCGAGCAGTACTTC. Its protein is CASSQVQGGSEQYF.